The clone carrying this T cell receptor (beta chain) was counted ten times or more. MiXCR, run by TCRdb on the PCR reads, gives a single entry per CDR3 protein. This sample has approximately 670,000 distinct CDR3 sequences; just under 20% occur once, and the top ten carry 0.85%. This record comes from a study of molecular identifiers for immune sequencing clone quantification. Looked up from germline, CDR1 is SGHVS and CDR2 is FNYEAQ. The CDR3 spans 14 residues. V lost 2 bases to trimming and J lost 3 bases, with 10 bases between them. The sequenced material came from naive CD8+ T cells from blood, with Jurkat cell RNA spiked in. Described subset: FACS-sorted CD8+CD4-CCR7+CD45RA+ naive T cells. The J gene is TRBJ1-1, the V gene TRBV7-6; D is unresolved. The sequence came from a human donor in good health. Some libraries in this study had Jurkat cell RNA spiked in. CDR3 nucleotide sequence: TGTGCCAGCAGCTTAAACGCGGTGGACACTGAAGCTTTCTTT. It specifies CASSLNAVDTEAFF.